Below, one TCR beta chain is given with its context. The CDR3 length is 15 residues. CDR1 SGHKS and CDR2 YYEKEE come from the germline V gene (reference sequence). V lost 0 bases to trimming and J lost 2 bases, with 12 bases between them. This record belongs to a study of blood T cell repertoires in COVID-19. Across the study: The samples span acute and convalescent COVID-19 from the United States, Italy and Spain.

The method was immunoSEQ multiplex PCR; TCRdb's version includes in-frame clones alone and lacks a portion of them. Here the sample spans 150,000 or so clones, roughly 82% being singletons. The source of this sequence is a woman aged 50 to 65 in a cohort sampled during active or convalescent COVID-19. The rearrangement links TRBV5-5 to TRBJ2-7; D is perhaps TRBD2 (7 bases). Sequenced material: peripheral blood. The DNA for the CDR3 is TGTGCCAGCAGCTTGGTCGGCGGGGGCCCCTACGAGCAGTACTTC. Encoded protein: CASSLVGGGPYEQYF.